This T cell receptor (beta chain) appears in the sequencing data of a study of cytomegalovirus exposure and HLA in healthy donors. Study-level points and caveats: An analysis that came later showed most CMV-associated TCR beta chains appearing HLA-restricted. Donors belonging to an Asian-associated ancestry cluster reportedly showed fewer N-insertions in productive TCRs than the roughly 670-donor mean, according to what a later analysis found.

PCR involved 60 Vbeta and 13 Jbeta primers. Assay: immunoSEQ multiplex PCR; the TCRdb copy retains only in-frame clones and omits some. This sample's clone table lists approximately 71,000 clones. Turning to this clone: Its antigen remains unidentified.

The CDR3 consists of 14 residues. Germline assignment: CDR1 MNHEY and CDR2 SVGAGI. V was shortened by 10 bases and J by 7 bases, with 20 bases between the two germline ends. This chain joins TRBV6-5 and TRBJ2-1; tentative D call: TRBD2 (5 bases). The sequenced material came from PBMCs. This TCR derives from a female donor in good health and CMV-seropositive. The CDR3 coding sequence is TGTGCCATTTCCTCCCGCGGAACTAGTAATGAGCAGTTCTTC. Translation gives CAISSRGTSNEQFF.